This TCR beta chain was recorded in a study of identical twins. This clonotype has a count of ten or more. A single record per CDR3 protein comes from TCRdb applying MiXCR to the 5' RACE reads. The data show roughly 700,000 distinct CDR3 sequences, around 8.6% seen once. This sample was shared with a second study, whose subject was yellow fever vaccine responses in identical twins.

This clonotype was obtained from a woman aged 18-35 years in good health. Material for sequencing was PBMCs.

The CDR3 nucleotides read TGCAGTGCTAGACCCCCCAGAAGCGGGATAAGCGACAATGAGCAGTTCTTC. It translates to CSARPPRSGISDNEQFF. The V call is TRBV20-1, the J call TRBJ2-1; 7 bases map to TRBD2. V trimming: 2 bases; J trimming: 5 bases; junction bases outside the gene matches: 15. Germline V CDR1 and CDR2: DFQATT, SNEGSKA (reference sequence). The CDR3 is 17 residues long.